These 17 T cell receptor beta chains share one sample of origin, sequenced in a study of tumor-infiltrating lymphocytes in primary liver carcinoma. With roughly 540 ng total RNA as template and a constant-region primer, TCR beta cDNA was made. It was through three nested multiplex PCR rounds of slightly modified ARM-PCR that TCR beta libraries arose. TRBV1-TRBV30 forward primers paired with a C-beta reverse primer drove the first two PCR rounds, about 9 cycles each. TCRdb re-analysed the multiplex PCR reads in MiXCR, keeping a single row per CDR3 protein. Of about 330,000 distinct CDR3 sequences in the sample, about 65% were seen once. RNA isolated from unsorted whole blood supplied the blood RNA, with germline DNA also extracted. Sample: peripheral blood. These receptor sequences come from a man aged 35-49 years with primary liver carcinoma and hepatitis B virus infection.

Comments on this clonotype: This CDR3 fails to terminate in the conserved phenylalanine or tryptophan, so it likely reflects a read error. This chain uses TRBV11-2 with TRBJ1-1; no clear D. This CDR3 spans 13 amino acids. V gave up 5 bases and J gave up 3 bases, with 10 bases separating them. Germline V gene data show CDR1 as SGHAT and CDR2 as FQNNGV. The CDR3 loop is CASSLVQDTEAFL. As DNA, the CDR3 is TGTGCCAGCAGCCTAGTTCAGGACACTGAAGCTTTCCTT.

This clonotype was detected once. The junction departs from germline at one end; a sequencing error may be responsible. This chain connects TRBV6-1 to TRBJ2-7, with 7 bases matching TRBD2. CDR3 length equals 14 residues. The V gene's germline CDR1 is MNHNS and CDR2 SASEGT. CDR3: CVSSKGLTNYEQYF. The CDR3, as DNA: TGTGTCAGCAGTAAGGGACTAACGAACTACGAGCAGTACTTC.

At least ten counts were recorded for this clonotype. The CDR3 DNA follows: TGTGCCAGCAGCCAAGCTTGGGATTCCTACGAGCAGTACTTC. Translated: CASSQAWDSYEQYF. The chain is built from TRBV4-2 and TRBJ2-7; D gene ambiguous. The CDR3 runs 14 residues. Germline lookup yields CDR1 LGHNA and CDR2 YNFKEQ. Trimming stripped 1 base from V and 1 base from J, with 8 bases between.

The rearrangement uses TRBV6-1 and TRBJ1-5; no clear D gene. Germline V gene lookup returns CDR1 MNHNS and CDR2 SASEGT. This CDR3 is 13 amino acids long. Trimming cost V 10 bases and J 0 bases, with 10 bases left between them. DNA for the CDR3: TGTGCCAACACTGAACATAGCAATCAGCCCCAGCATTTT. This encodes CANTEHSNQPQHF.

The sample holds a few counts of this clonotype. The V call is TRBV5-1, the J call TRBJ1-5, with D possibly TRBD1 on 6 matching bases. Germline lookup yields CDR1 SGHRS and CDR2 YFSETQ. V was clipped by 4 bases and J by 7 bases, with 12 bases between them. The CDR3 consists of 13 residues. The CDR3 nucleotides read TGCGCCAGCAGCAACGAAGGGGGACAGCCCCAGCATTTT. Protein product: CASSNEGGQPQHF.

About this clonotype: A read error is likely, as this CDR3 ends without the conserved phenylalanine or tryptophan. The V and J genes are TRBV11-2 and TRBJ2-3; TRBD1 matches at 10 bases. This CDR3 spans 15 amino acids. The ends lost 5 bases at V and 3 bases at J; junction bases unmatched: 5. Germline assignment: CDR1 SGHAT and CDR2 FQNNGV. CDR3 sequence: CASSTRDRGTDTQYY. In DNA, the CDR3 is TGTGCCAGCAGCACAAGGGACAGGGGTACAGATACGCAGTATTAT.

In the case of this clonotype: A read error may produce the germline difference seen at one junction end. CDR3 region: CARRATGNYGYTF. In nucleotides, the CDR3 is TGTGCCAGAAGAGCAACAGGGAACTATGGCTACACATTC. V is TRBV6-5 and J is TRBJ1-2; D is possibly TRBD1 (6 bases). This CDR3 has 13 amino acids. Germline assignment: CDR1 MNHEY and CDR2 SVGAGI.

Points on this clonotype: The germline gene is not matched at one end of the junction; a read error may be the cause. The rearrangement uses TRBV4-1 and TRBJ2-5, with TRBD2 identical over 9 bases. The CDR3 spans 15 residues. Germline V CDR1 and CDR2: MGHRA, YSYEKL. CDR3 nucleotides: TGCGCCAGCGGCCAAGGGGCTAGCGGGAAAGAGACCCAGTACTTC. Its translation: CASGQGASGKETQYF.

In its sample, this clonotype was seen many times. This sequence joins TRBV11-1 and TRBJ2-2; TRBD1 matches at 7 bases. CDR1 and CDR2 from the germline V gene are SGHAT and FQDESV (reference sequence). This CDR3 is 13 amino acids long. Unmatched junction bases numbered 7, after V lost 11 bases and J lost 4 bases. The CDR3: CAVSSGGTGELFF. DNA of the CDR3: TGTGCCGTTTCATCAGGGGGCACCGGGGAGCTGTTTTTT. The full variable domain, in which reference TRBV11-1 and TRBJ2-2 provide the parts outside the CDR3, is EAEVAQSPRYKITEKSQAVAFWCDPISGHATLYWYRQILGQGPELLVQFQDESVVDDSQLPKDRFSAERLKGVDSTLKIQPAELGDSAMYLCAVSSGGTGELFFGEGSRLTVL.

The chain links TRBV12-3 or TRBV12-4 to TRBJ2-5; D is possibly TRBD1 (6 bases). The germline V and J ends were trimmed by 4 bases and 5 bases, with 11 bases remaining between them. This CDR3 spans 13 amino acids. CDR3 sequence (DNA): TGTGCCAGCAGTTCGAGACAGGTGGAGACCCAGTACTTC. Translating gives CASSSRQVETQYF.

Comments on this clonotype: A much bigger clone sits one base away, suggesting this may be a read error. The CDR3 reads CASSLDLSPLRF. As DNA, the CDR3 is TGTGCCAGCAGCTTGGACCTCTCACCCCTCCGCTTT. The V gene is TRBV5-6, the J gene TRBJ1-6, with D unclear. Germline assignment: CDR1 SGHDT and CDR2 YYEEEE. The CDR3 has 12 residues.

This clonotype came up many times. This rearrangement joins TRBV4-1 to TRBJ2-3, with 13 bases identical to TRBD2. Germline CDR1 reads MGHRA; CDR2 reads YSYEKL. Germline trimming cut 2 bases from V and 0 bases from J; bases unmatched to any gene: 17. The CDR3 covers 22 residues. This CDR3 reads CASSQPPLTSGRRKVSTDTQYF. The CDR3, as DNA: TGCGCCAGCAGCCAACCCCCACTGACTAGCGGGAGGCGGAAGGTCAGCACAGATACGCAGTATTTT.

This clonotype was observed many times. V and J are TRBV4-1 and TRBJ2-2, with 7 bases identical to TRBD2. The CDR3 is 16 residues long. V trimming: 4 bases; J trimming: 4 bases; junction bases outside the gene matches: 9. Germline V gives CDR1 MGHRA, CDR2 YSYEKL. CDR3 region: CASSPSWRESTGELFF. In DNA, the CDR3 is TGCGCCAGCAGCCCTAGCTGGCGGGAGAGCACCGGGGAGCTGTTTTTT.

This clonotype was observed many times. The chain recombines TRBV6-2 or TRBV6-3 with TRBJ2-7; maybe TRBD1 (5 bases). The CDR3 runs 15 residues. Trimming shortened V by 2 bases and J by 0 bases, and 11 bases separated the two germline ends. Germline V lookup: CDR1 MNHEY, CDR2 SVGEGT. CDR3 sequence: CASSYGKQDSYEQYF. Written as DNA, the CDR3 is TGTGCCAGCAGTTACGGGAAACAGGACTCCTACGAGCAGTACTTC.

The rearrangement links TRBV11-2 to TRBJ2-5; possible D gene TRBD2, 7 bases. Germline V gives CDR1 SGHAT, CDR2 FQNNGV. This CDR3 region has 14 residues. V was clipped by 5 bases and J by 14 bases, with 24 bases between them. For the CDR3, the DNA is TGTGCCAGCAGCCGTCCAGCGGGACAAGAGACCCGCTACTTC. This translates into CASSRPAGQETRYF.

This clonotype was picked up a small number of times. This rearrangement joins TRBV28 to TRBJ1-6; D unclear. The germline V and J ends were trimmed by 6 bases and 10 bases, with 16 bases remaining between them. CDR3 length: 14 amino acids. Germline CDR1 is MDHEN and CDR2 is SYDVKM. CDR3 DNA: TGTGCCAGCAGGGAGGAGCTGGTGGGCTCACCCCTCCACTTT. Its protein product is CASREELVGSPLHF.

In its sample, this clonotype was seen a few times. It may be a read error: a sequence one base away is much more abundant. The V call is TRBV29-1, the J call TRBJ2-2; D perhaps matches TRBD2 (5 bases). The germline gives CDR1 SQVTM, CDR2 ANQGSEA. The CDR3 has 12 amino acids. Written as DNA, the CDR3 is TGCAGCGTAGTAGCGAACATCGGGGAGCTGTTTTTT. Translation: CSVVANIGELFF.